Sequencing of this TCR beta chain was carried out in a study of blood T cell repertoires in COVID-19. The V gene's germline CDR1 is KGHSH and CDR2 LQKENI. CDR3 size: 17 residues. V lost 3 bases to trimming and J lost 0 bases; unmatched junction nucleotides: 8. The authors' processing: Nucleated cell number was recorded as an estimate derived from reference gene primer amplification. This table comes from immunoSEQ multiplex PCR, and its TCRdb copy is limited to in-frame clones, with some not included. That table is the source of V, J and clone size, and D and trimming were worked out from the DNA. The sample records 27,000 or so clones, about 91% being singletons.

This receptor was identified in a human donor with active COVID-19. The donor label of this sample is uncertain. The V and J genes are TRBV18 and TRBJ1-2; 9 nucleotides match TRBD1. Sequenced: peripheral blood. In DNA, the CDR3 is TGTGCCAGCTCACCGCCCGACAGGGGGGCTTCTAACTATGGCTACACCTTC. It translates to CASSPPDRGASNYGYTF.